The rows below give T cell receptor beta chains drawn from one sample of a study of T-cell memory formation after mild COVID-19. TCRdb redid the calling of the 5' RACE reads with MiXCR, one entry per CDR3 protein. Of under 200,000 distinct CDR3 sequences in the sample, roughly 31% were seen once. Sequencing was carried out using PBMCs or a T cell subset sorted from them (not recorded which). These receptors all come from an adult woman who had mild COVID-19 (a few samples of this study predate the infection). Cell type and time point are not known. The CDR3 runs from the conserved cysteine through the conserved F or W. The order of the fields is D gene, clone size, J gene, V gene, CDR3 protein, CDR3 DNA. The D gene is left open where the match is weak. Clone sizes are given selectively: once, few, many, or a class where the clone is expanded.

d_gene: .
abundance: .
j_gene: TRBJ2-3
v_gene: TRBV4-2
CDR3aa: CASSQLSGHGTADTQYF
CDR3nt: TGTGCCAGCAGCCAACTATCAGGGCACGGGACGGCAGATACGCAGTATTTT

d_gene: .
abundance: .
j_gene: TRBJ1-2
v_gene: TRBV6-5
CDR3aa: CASSYRGAGYGYTF
CDR3nt: TGTGCCAGCAGTTACCGAGGGGCCGGCTATGGCTACACCTTC

d_gene: .
abundance: .
j_gene: TRBJ1-5
v_gene: TRBV3-1
CDR3aa: CASSQQYSNQPQHF
CDR3nt: TGTGCCAGCAGCCAGCAGTATAGCAATCAGCCCCAGCATTTT

d_gene: .
abundance: .
j_gene: TRBJ1-1
v_gene: TRBV24-1
CDR3aa: CATSDPDSTEAFF
CDR3nt: TGTGCCACCAGTGATCCGGACAGTACTGAAGCTTTCTTT

d_gene: TRBD2
abundance: .
j_gene: TRBJ2-7
v_gene: TRBV12-3/TRBV12-4
CDR3aa: CASRSSGRTYEQYF
CDR3nt: TGTGCCAGCAGGTCTAGCGGGAGGACCTACGAGCAGTACTTC

d_gene: TRBD2
abundance: many
j_gene: TRBJ2-1
v_gene: TRBV11-1
CDR3aa: CASSSYRLAGGLRSEQFF
CDR3nt: TGTGCCAGCAGTTCTTACCGACTAGCGGGGGGCCTTAGAAGTGAGCAGTTCTTC

d_gene: TRBD2
abundance: .
j_gene: TRBJ2-3
v_gene: TRBV5-1
CDR3aa: CASSPPRTSGTDTQYF
CDR3nt: TGCGCCAGCAGCCCCCCCCGGACTAGCGGCACAGATACGCAGTATTTT

d_gene: .
abundance: few
j_gene: TRBJ2-3
v_gene: TRBV4-3
CDR3aa: CASSQDIGVTDTQYF
CDR3nt: TGCGCCAGCAGCCAAGATATCGGGGTCACAGATACGCAGTATTTT

d_gene: TRBD1
abundance: few
j_gene: TRBJ2-3
v_gene: TRBV5-1
CDR3aa: CASSSSGTGRTDTQYF
CDR3nt: TGCGCCAGCAGCTCGTCCGGGACAGGGAGAACAGATACGCAGTATTTT

d_gene: .
abundance: .
j_gene: TRBJ2-1
v_gene: TRBV11-2
CDR3aa: CASSLGEWRNEQFF
CDR3nt: TGTGCCAGCAGCTTAGGGGAGTGGCGCAATGAGCAGTTCTTC

d_gene: .
abundance: few
j_gene: TRBJ2-7
v_gene: TRBV6-5
CDR3aa: CASSYWGAAPYEQYF
CDR3nt: TGTGCCAGCAGTTACTGGGGTGCGGCGCCCTACGAGCAGTACTTC

d_gene: TRBD1
abundance: .
j_gene: TRBJ2-7
v_gene: TRBV6-5
CDR3aa: CASRPGQGSYEQYF
CDR3nt: TGTGCCAGCAGGCCCGGACAGGGAAGTTACGAGCAGTACTTC

d_gene: .
abundance: few
j_gene: TRBJ2-5
v_gene: TRBV7-8
CDR3aa: CASSWDPTRETQYF
CDR3nt: TGTGCCAGCAGCTGGGACCCGACCCGCGAGACCCAGTACTTC

d_gene: TRBD2
abundance: many
j_gene: TRBJ2-1
v_gene: TRBV7-9
CDR3aa: CASSSETSGPYNEQFF
CDR3nt: TGTGCCAGCAGCTCCGAGACTAGCGGGCCCTACAATGAGCAGTTCTTC

d_gene: .
abundance: .
j_gene: TRBJ1-2
v_gene: TRBV2
CDR3aa: CASSPGNKGYTF
CDR3nt: TGTGCCAGCAGCCCCGGAAATAAGGGCTACACCTTC

d_gene: .
abundance: .
j_gene: TRBJ1-2
v_gene: TRBV20-1
CDR3aa: CSALTSGTF
CDR3nt: TGCAGTGCCCTAACATCCGGCACCTTC

d_gene: .
abundance: few
j_gene: TRBJ2-2
v_gene: TRBV6-5
CDR3aa: CASSWQGVIDTGELFF
CDR3nt: TGTGCCAGCAGTTGGCAGGGAGTCATAGACACCGGGGAGCTGTTTTTT

d_gene: .
abundance: .
j_gene: TRBJ1-1
v_gene: TRBV6-6
CDR3aa: CASSLGGGAGAEAFF
CDR3nt: TGTGCCAGCAGTTTGGGGGGGGGCGCTGGAGCTGAAGCTTTCTTT

d_gene: TRBD2
abundance: few
j_gene: TRBJ2-7
v_gene: TRBV20-1
CDR3aa: CSARDTSGKAEQYF
CDR3nt: TGCAGTGCTAGGGACACTAGCGGGAAGGCCGAGCAGTACTTC

d_gene: .
abundance: .
j_gene: TRBJ1-1
v_gene: TRBV24-1
CDR3aa: CATSDNTANTEAFF
CDR3nt: TGTGCCACCAGTGACAATACAGCTAACACTGAAGCTTTCTTT

d_gene: .
abundance: few
j_gene: TRBJ2-1
v_gene: TRBV7-8
CDR3aa: CASSLAGRDNEQFF
CDR3nt: TGTGCCAGCAGCTTAGCAGGTCGGGACAATGAGCAGTTCTTC

d_gene: TRBD1
abundance: .
j_gene: TRBJ2-1
v_gene: TRBV7-9
CDR3aa: CASTPGTGDVGEQFF
CDR3nt: TGTGCCAGCACCCCCGGGACAGGGGATGTGGGTGAGCAGTTCTTC

d_gene: .
abundance: .
j_gene: TRBJ1-1
v_gene: TRBV20-1
CDR3aa: CSARTGADSTEAFF
CDR3nt: TGCAGTGCTAGAACGGGAGCGGATAGCACTGAAGCTTTCTTT

d_gene: .
abundance: .
j_gene: TRBJ2-5
v_gene: TRBV15
CDR3aa: CATSRDWGETQYF
CDR3nt: TGTGCCACCAGCAGAGATTGGGGGGAGACCCAGTACTTC

d_gene: TRBD1
abundance: .
j_gene: TRBJ2-7
v_gene: TRBV5-1
CDR3aa: CASSLPQGAVDEQYF
CDR3nt: TGCGCCAGCAGCCTCCCACAGGGGGCAGTCGACGAGCAGTACTTC

d_gene: TRBD2
abundance: .
j_gene: TRBJ2-3
v_gene: TRBV7-9
CDR3aa: CASSLVRGRDTQYF
CDR3nt: TGTGCCAGCAGCTTAGTCCGCGGGAGAGATACGCAGTATTTT

d_gene: .
abundance: few
j_gene: TRBJ2-1
v_gene: TRBV7-9
CDR3aa: CASSPRGGNEQFF
CDR3nt: TGTGCCAGCAGCCCAAGGGGGGGAAATGAGCAGTTCTTC

d_gene: .
abundance: .
j_gene: TRBJ2-3
v_gene: TRBV11-2
CDR3aa: CASRPWGGSTDTQYF
CDR3nt: TGTGCCAGCAGACCCTGGGGCGGGAGCACAGATACGCAGTATTTT

d_gene: .
abundance: .
j_gene: TRBJ1-1
v_gene: TRBV5-1
CDR3aa: CASSLVGRAEAFF
CDR3nt: TGCGCCAGCAGCTTGGTAGGGAGGGCTGAAGCTTTCTTT

d_gene: .
abundance: .
j_gene: TRBJ1-1
v_gene: TRBV6-2/TRBV6-3
CDR3aa: CASSSPSGVNTEAFF
CDR3nt: TGTGCCAGCAGTTCCCCCTCGGGGGTGAACACTGAAGCTTTCTTT

d_gene: .
abundance: .
j_gene: TRBJ2-3
v_gene: TRBV25-1
CDR3aa: CASHSGTLTDTQYF
CDR3nt: TGTGCCAGCCACTCCGGGACTCTCACAGATACGCAGTATTTT

d_gene: .
abundance: few
j_gene: TRBJ1-1
v_gene: TRBV15
CDR3aa: CATSRDGGGAFF
CDR3nt: TGTGCCACCAGCAGAGACGGTGGTGGGGCTTTCTTT

d_gene: .
abundance: .
j_gene: TRBJ2-1
v_gene: TRBV12-3/TRBV12-4
CDR3aa: CASNGLGGNNEQFF
CDR3nt: TGTGCCAGCAATGGACTAGGGGGAAACAATGAGCAGTTCTTC

d_gene: .
abundance: .
j_gene: TRBJ2-5
v_gene: TRBV5-1
CDR3aa: CASSLRVGRETQYF
CDR3nt: TGCGCCAGCAGCCTCCGCGTGGGGAGAGAGACCCAGTACTTC

d_gene: TRBD2
abundance: .
j_gene: TRBJ2-1
v_gene: TRBV7-6
CDR3aa: CASSLEPAPTSGGYNEQFF
CDR3nt: TGTGCCAGCAGCTTAGAACCCGCGCCGACTAGCGGGGGGTACAATGAGCAGTTCTTC

d_gene: .
abundance: .
j_gene: TRBJ1-1
v_gene: TRBV19
CDR3aa: CARREGWEMNTEAFF
CDR3nt: TGTGCCAGGAGGGAGGGTTGGGAAATGAACACTGAAGCTTTCTTT

d_gene: TRBD1
abundance: .
j_gene: TRBJ1-1
v_gene: TRBV6-5
CDR3aa: CASRRQGGGTEAFF
CDR3nt: TGTGCCAGCCGAAGACAGGGAGGGGGGACTGAAGCTTTCTTT

d_gene: TRBD2
abundance: few
j_gene: TRBJ2-7
v_gene: TRBV6-1
CDR3aa: CASSELAGGPSSYEQYF
CDR3nt: TGTGCCAGCAGTGAGCTAGCGGGAGGGCCGAGTTCCTACGAGCAGTACTTC

d_gene: .
abundance: .
j_gene: TRBJ1-6
v_gene: TRBV5-4
CDR3aa: CASSPMSQANSPLHF
CDR3nt: TGTGCCAGCAGCCCCATGTCGCAGGCAAATTCACCCCTCCACTTT

d_gene: .
abundance: few
j_gene: TRBJ1-1
v_gene: TRBV7-9
CDR3aa: CASSLPWGENTEAFF
CDR3nt: TGTGCCAGCAGCCTCCCCTGGGGTGAGAACACTGAAGCTTTCTTT

d_gene: TRBD1
abundance: few
j_gene: TRBJ1-2
v_gene: TRBV4-1
CDR3aa: CASSQDIRGSGGHGLGYTF
CDR3nt: TGCGCCAGCAGCCAAGACATCAGGGGGTCTGGGGGCCATGGCTTAGGCTACACCTTC

d_gene: .
abundance: .
j_gene: TRBJ2-7
v_gene: TRBV7-9
CDR3aa: CASNGVSYEQYF
CDR3nt: TGTGCCAGCAACGGCGTTTCCTACGAGCAGTACTTC

d_gene: .
abundance: .
j_gene: TRBJ2-2
v_gene: TRBV6-5
CDR3aa: CASSYSGSSGGELFF
CDR3nt: TGTGCCAGCAGTTACTCGGGGAGTAGCGGCGGGGAGCTGTTTTTT

d_gene: .
abundance: few
j_gene: TRBJ1-1
v_gene: TRBV18
CDR3aa: CASSPPETGYSNTEAFF
CDR3nt: TGTGCCAGCTCACCCCCCGAAACTGGGTATTCGAACACTGAAGCTTTCTTT

d_gene: TRBD2
abundance: .
j_gene: TRBJ2-7
v_gene: TRBV20-1
CDR3aa: CSARDETSGSWSYEQYF
CDR3nt: TGCAGTGCTAGAGATGAGACTAGCGGGAGTTGGTCCTACGAGCAGTACTTC

d_gene: TRBD1
abundance: .
j_gene: TRBJ1-2
v_gene: TRBV20-1
CDR3aa: CSAEHRGEARGYTF
CDR3nt: TGCAGTGCTGAGCACAGGGGGGAGGCAAGGGGCTACACCTTC

d_gene: .
abundance: .
j_gene: TRBJ1-3
v_gene: TRBV7-8
CDR3aa: CASSLEARAGRPSSGNTIYF
CDR3nt: TGTGCCAGCAGCTTAGAAGCCCGGGCAGGAAGGCCTAGCTCTGGAAACACCATATATTTT

d_gene: .
abundance: .
j_gene: TRBJ2-2
v_gene: TRBV7-2
CDR3aa: CASSLTPDSLNTGELFF
CDR3nt: TGTGCCAGCAGCTTAACCCCAGACAGTCTTAACACCGGGGAGCTGTTTTTT

d_gene: .
abundance: once
j_gene: TRBJ1-6
v_gene: TRBV7-8
CDR3aa: CASSFKDTSPVSPLHF
CDR3nt: TGTGCCAGCAGCTTCAAGGACACCAGCCCTGTTTCACCCCTCCACTTT

d_gene: TRBD2
abundance: .
j_gene: TRBJ2-1
v_gene: TRBV29-1
CDR3aa: CSDRTSGGYNEQFF
CDR3nt: TGCAGCGACAGAACTAGCGGGGGTTACAATGAGCAGTTCTTC

d_gene: .
abundance: .
j_gene: TRBJ1-1
v_gene: TRBV7-2
CDR3aa: CASRSQGLGNTEAFF
CDR3nt: TGTGCCAGCAGGTCACAGGGTTTGGGAAACACTGAAGCTTTCTTT

d_gene: .
abundance: many
j_gene: TRBJ2-1
v_gene: TRBV7-8
CDR3aa: CASSLKESGPYNEQFF
CDR3nt: TGTGCCAGCAGCTTAAAGGAGTCAGGACCCTACAATGAGCAGTTCTTC

d_gene: .
abundance: few
j_gene: TRBJ2-1
v_gene: TRBV4-1
CDR3aa: CASSREETYNEQFF
CDR3nt: TGCGCCAGCAGCCGGGAAGAGACCTACAATGAGCAGTTCTTC